Listed below are T cell receptor beta chains from one sample, sequenced in a study of blood T cell repertoires in COVID-19. Sequenced by immunoSEQ multiplex PCR; TCRdb stores in-frame clones only, minus some. The data hold over 45,000 clones, with approximately 90% observed a single time. The source material was peripheral blood. These receptors were taken from a woman in her fifties or sixties with active COVID-19. CDR3s include the opening cysteine and the closing phenylalanine or tryptophan. Fields, in order: clone size, V gene, J gene, D gene, CDR3 DNA, CDR3 protein. The D gene is left open where the match is weak. Clone size is given for some rows only: seen once, a few or many times, or a class if the clone is expanded.

clone size: NA
V gene: TRBV7-9
J gene: TRBJ1-1
D gene: TRBD1
CDR3 DNA: TGTGCCAGCAGCCCCCAGGGGGCGCGAACTGAAGCTTTCTTT
CDR3 protein: CASSPQGARTEAFF

clone size: NA
V gene: TRBV6-5
J gene: TRBJ1-4
D gene: NA
CDR3 DNA: TGTGCCAGCACCTCGACGGGGGAAAAACTGTTTTTT
CDR3 protein: CASTSTGEKLFF

clone size: NA
V gene: TRBV2
J gene: TRBJ2-2
D gene: TRBD1
CDR3 DNA: TGTGCCACGGAAAGGGGACAGGGGGATACCGGGGAGCTGTTTTTT
CDR3 protein: CATERGQGDTGELFF

clone size: NA
V gene: TRBV6-5
J gene: TRBJ1-2
D gene: TRBD1
CDR3 DNA: TGTGCCAGCAGTTCGACAGGGAGCGGCTACACCTTC
CDR3 protein: CASSSTGSGYTF

clone size: once
V gene: TRBV7-9
J gene: TRBJ1-2
D gene: NA
CDR3 DNA: TGTGCCAGCAGCTTATTGGCCGGCAGGGGTAACTATGGCTACACCTTC
CDR3 protein: CASSLLAGRGNYGYTF

clone size: NA
V gene: TRBV28
J gene: TRBJ1-5
D gene: TRBD1
CDR3 DNA: TGTGCCACCGACAGGGGGCAGCAGCCCCAGCATTTT
CDR3 protein: CATDRGQQPQHF

clone size: NA
V gene: TRBV7-6
J gene: TRBJ1-1
D gene: NA
CDR3 DNA: TGTGCCAGCAGCCCCATCAGGGGATCGTACACTGAAGCTTTCTTT
CDR3 protein: CASSPIRGSYTEAFF

clone size: NA
V gene: TRBV14
J gene: TRBJ2-4
D gene: NA
CDR3 DNA: TGTGCCAGCAGCCAAGGGGGGGGCCCGCTCATTCAGTACTTC
CDR3 protein: CASSQGGGPLIQYF

clone size: NA
V gene: TRBV7-9
J gene: TRBJ1-2
D gene: TRBD1
CDR3 DNA: TGTGCCAGCAGCCTTAGGGGACAGGTCCAAGACTATGGCTACACCTTC
CDR3 protein: CASSLRGQVQDYGYTF

clone size: NA
V gene: TRBV12-5
J gene: TRBJ1-1
D gene: TRBD1
CDR3 DNA: TGTGCTAGTGGTTTGGCACAGGGGGGCACTGAAGCTTTCTTT
CDR3 protein: CASGLAQGGTEAFF

clone size: NA
V gene: TRBV5-5
J gene: TRBJ1-2
D gene: NA
CDR3 DNA: TGTGCCAGCAGCTTGGTCGGGGGGTCAGTCTATGGCTACACCTTC
CDR3 protein: CASSLVGGSVYGYTF

clone size: NA
V gene: TRBV6-1
J gene: TRBJ1-2
D gene: NA
CDR3 DNA: TGTGCCAGCAGTGAAAACGTCAGCCGGGGGTATGGCTACACCTTC
CDR3 protein: CASSENVSRGYGYTF

clone size: NA
V gene: TRBV5-1
J gene: TRBJ2-7
D gene: NA
CDR3 DNA: TGCGCCAGCAGCTTGGGGGCGACGCCCTACGAGCAGTACTTC
CDR3 protein: CASSLGATPYEQYF

clone size: NA
V gene: TRBV9
J gene: TRBJ2-2
D gene: TRBD2
CDR3 DNA: TGTGCCAGCAGCGTAGCTTCGGGAAGCGGGACGTCCACCGGGGAGCTGTTTTTT
CDR3 protein: CASSVASGSGTSTGELFF

clone size: NA
V gene: TRBV7-3
J gene: TRBJ2-2
D gene: NA
CDR3 DNA: TGTGCCAGCAGCTTACTGCAGGGTCCAAGGGGGGAGCTGTTTTTT
CDR3 protein: CASSLLQGPRGELFF

clone size: NA
V gene: TRBV5-1
J gene: TRBJ2-1
D gene: NA
CDR3 DNA: TGCGCCAGCAGCTTGGCCACTAGCTCCTACAATGAGCAGTTCTTC
CDR3 protein: CASSLATSSYNEQFF

clone size: NA
V gene: TRBV19
J gene: TRBJ2-2
D gene: NA
CDR3 DNA: TGTGCCAGTAAAGACACGGCCTTGCCCGGGGAGCTGTTTTTT
CDR3 protein: CASKDTALPGELFF

clone size: once
V gene: TRBV9
J gene: TRBJ2-7
D gene: NA
CDR3 DNA: TGTGCCAGCAGCGTAGCGGACAGTTCCTACGAGCAGTACTTC
CDR3 protein: CASSVADSSYEQYF

clone size: NA
V gene: TRBV27
J gene: TRBJ1-6
D gene: NA
CDR3 DNA: TGTGCCAGCGCTCTACAGGATTCACCCCTCCACTTT
CDR3 protein: CASALQDSPLHF

clone size: NA
V gene: TRBV5-1
J gene: TRBJ2-3
D gene: TRBD2
CDR3 DNA: TGCGCCAGCAGCTTGTGGGGACTAGCGGGGAGCACAGATACGCAGTATTTT
CDR3 protein: CASSLWGLAGSTDTQYF

clone size: once
V gene: TRBV7-2
J gene: TRBJ2-6
D gene: NA
CDR3 DNA: TGTGCCAGCAGCCCCCCCGAGAGCTCTGGGGCCAACGTCCTGACTTTC
CDR3 protein: CASSPPESSGANVLTF

clone size: NA
V gene: TRBV7-3
J gene: TRBJ2-3
D gene: TRBD2
CDR3 DNA: TGTGCCAGCAGCTTTCTGTCCCGACTAGCGGGGGGATACACAGATACGCAGTATTTT
CDR3 protein: CASSFLSRLAGGYTDTQYF

clone size: NA
V gene: TRBV11-2
J gene: TRBJ1-3
D gene: NA
CDR3 DNA: TGTGCCAGCAGCTTATCCTCAAACACCATATATTTT
CDR3 protein: CASSLSSNTIYF

clone size: once
V gene: TRBV5-4
J gene: TRBJ2-5
D gene: NA
CDR3 DNA: TGTGCCAGCAGCCGGGACTCCGGGTACCAAGAGACCCAGTACTTC
CDR3 protein: CASSRDSGYQETQYF

clone size: NA
V gene: TRBV11-2
J gene: TRBJ2-7
D gene: NA
CDR3 DNA: TGTGCCAGCACCCTGACAGTAAGCTCCTACGAGCAGTACTTC
CDR3 protein: CASTLTVSSYEQYF

clone size: few
V gene: TRBV10-1
J gene: TRBJ2-1
D gene: TRBD2
CDR3 DNA: TGCGCCAGCCCGACTAGCGGGGGTCTAGCTTACAATGAGCAGTTCTTC
CDR3 protein: CASPTSGGLAYNEQFF

clone size: NA
V gene: TRBV6-6
J gene: TRBJ2-1
D gene: TRBD2
CDR3 DNA: TGTGCCAGCAGTTACGCGGAGCGGGGGGGCAATGAGCAGTTCTTC
CDR3 protein: CASSYAERGGNEQFF

clone size: NA
V gene: TRBV30
J gene: TRBJ2-7
D gene: NA
CDR3 DNA: TGTGCCTGGAGTGTGGGACATTCCTACGAGCAGTACTTC
CDR3 protein: CAWSVGHSYEQYF